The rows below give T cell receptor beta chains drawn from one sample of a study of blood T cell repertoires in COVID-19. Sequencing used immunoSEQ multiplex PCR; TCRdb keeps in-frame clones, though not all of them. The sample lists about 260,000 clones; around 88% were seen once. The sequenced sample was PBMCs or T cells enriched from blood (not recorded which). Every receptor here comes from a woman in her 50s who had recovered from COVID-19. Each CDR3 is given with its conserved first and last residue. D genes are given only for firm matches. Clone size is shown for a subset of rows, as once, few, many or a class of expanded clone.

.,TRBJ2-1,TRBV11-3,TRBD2,TGTGCCAGCAGCAGGGCTAGCGGGGGCGATGAGCAGTTCTTC,CASSRASGGDEQFF
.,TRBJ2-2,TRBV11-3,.,TGTGCCAGCAGCTTAGCTAACGACAGGAGGGAGCTGTTTTTT,CASSLANDRRELFF
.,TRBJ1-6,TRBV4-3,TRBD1,TGCGCCAGCAGCCCAGGGGACAGGGGGAATTCACCCCTCCACTTT,CASSPGDRGNSPLHF
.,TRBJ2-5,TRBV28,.,TGTGCCAGCAGACCCTCTAGCGCCGGTCAAGAGACCCAGTACTTC,CASRPSSAGQETQYF
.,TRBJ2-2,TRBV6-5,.,TGTGCCAGCAGTTACCAGCGACCGAACACCGGGGAGCTGTTTTTT,CASSYQRPNTGELFF
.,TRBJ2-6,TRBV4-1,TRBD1,TGCGCCAGCAGCTATGGACAGGGGAACTCTGGGGCCAACGTCCTGACTTTC,CASSYGQGNSGANVLTF
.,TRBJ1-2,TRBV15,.,TGTGCCACCAGCAGAGTCCTAGAAGGCGCCTATGGCTACACCTTC,CATSRVLEGAYGYTF
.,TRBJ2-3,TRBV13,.,TGTGCCAGCAGCTTAAAAAGGGGAGGAGGGACAGATACGCAGTATTTT,CASSLKRGGGTDTQYF
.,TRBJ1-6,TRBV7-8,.,TGTGCCAGCAGCTTCATCAGGGATAATTCACCCCTCCACTTT,CASSFIRDNSPLHF
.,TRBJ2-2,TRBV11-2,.,TGTGCCAGCAGCTTAGGCGGTTCCACCGGGGAGCTGTTTTTT,CASSLGGSTGELFF
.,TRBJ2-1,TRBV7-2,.,TGTGCCAGCAGCCTTTTGGGTGCGGCGGCCTACAATGAGCAGTTCTTC,CASSLLGAAAYNEQFF
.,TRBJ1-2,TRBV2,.,TGTGCCAGGACCCACAGTGAAGCTAACTATGGCTACACCTTC,CARTHSEANYGYTF
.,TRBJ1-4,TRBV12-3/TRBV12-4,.,TGTGCCAGCAGTCAGGACTTCGGTGAAAAACTGTTTTTT,CASSQDFGEKLFF
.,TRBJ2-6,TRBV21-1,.,TGTGCCAGCAGCAAAGACTGGACTAGCGGGAGGGGTCTCGACTCTGGGGCCAACGTCCTGACTTTC,CASSKDWTSGRGLDSGANVLTF
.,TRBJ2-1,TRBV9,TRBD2,TGTGCCAGCAGCGTTAGCGGGAGTCTGTATAATGAGCAGTTCTTC,CASSVSGSLYNEQFF
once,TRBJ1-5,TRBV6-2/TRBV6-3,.,TGTGCCAGCAGTTACCGGTTGGGAGGGCTCCAAAATCAGCCCCAGCATTTT,CASSYRLGGLQNQPQHF
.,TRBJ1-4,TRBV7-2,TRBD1,TGTGCCAGCAGCTCAGGGGGCAGGGCTAATGAAAAACTGTTTTTT,CASSSGGRANEKLFF
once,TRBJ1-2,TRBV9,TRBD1,TGTGCCAGCAGCGCAATAGGGGCAGGGGGCTATGGCTACACCTTC,CASSAIGAGGYGYTF
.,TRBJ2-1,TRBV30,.,TGTGCCTGTGGACAGATCTACAATGAGCAGTTCTTC,CACGQIYNEQFF
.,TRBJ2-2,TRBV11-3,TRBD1,TGTGCCAGCAGCTTAGGGACAGGGCGGAGGACCGGGGAGCTGTTTTTT,CASSLGTGRRTGELFF
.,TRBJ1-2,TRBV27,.,TGTGCCAGCAGTTTATCACCTCCGGGGGTTTTTTATGGCTACACCTTC,CASSLSPPGVFYGYTF
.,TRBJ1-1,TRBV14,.,TGTGCCAGCAGCCATCCGAGTGGGCTCGGTAACACTGAAGCTTTCTTT,CASSHPSGLGNTEAFF
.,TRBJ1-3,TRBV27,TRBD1,TGTGCCAGCAGACCAACCCGGGACAGCGATTTCACCATATATTTT,CASRPTRDSDFTIYF
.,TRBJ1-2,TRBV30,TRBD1,TGTGCCTGGAGCGCCGGGACAGGCCATGGCTACACCTTC,CAWSAGTGHGYTF
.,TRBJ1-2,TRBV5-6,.,TGTGCCAGCAGCCCACAATACGAAAGGGGTGGGGCTTACTATGGCTACACCTTC,CASSPQYERGGAYYGYTF
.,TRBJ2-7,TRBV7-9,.,TGTGCCAGCAGCTTAGGGAGACAGGTGATGTACTTC,CASSLGRQVMYF
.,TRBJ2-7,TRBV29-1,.,TGCAGCGTTGTAGTCAAGGGGGGGAACTACGAGCAGTACTTC,CSVVVKGGNYEQYF
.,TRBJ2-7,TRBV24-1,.,TGTGCCACCAGTGACCCGACGGGGTCAGCCTACGAGCAGTACTTC,CATSDPTGSAYEQYF
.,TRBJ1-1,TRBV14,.,TGTGCCAGCAGCCAAGATCGGTGGGCTCGATTCTTT,CASSQDRWARFF
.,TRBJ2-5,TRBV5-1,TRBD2,TGCGCCAGCAGCTCCGGGGAGGGCCTGGAGACCCAGTACTTC,CASSSGEGLETQYF
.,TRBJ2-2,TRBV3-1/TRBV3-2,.,TGTGCCAGCAGCCCCTTGAACACCGGGGAGCTGTTTTTT,CASSPLNTGELFF
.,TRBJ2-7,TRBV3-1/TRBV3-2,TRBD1,TGTGCCAGCAGCCAAGGGGACAGTCTCTACGAGCAGTACTTC,CASSQGDSLYEQYF
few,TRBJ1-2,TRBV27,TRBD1,TGTGCCAGCAGCGGACAGGGCGTGGGCGGCTACACCTTC,CASSGQGVGGYTF
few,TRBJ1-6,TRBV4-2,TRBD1,TGTGCCAGCAGCCAGACCGGGACAGGGGCTTCACCCCTCCACTTT,CASSQTGTGASPLHF
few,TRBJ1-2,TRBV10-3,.,TGTGCCAGCAAACAGCTGGGTGGGTCGGTGGCTGATGGCTACACCTTC,CASKQLGGSVADGYTF
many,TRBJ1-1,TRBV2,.,TGTGCCAGCAGTGGCCGAAAGGGGAGGCAGGTATTAGGAGAAGCTTTCTTT,CASSGRKGRQVLGEAFF
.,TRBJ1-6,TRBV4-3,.,TGCGCCAGCAGCCTTCGGGATTTCTCACCCCTCCACTTT,CASSLRDFSPLHF
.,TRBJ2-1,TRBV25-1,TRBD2,TGTGCCACCAGTCAAGCGGGGGGGCCTGAGAATGAGCAGTTCTTC,CATSQAGGPENEQFF
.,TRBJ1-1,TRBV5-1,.,TGCGCCAGCAGGGCAGGGTTCACTGAAGCTTTCTTT,CASRAGFTEAFF
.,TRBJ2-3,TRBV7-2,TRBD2,TGTGCCAGCAGCTGGATAGCGGGAGGGCCCACAGATACGCAGTATTTT,CASSWIAGGPTDTQYF
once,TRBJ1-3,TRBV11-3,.,TGTGCCAGCCATACAGCCTCCTCTGGAAACACCATATATTTT,CASHTASSGNTIYF
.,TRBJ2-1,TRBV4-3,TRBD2,TGCGCCAGCAGCCAAGATTGGGTCCGGACTAGCCGAGCAATCTACAATGAGCAGTTCTTC,CASSQDWVRTSRAIYNEQFF
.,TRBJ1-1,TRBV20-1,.,TGCAGTGCTAACTTGTGGACTGAAGCTTTCTTT,CSANLWTEAFF
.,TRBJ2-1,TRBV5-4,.,TGTGCCAGCAGCCCGGAGCCCTTCAGGGCTAGGACGGGAGATAATGAGCAGTTCTTC,CASSPEPFRARTGDNEQFF
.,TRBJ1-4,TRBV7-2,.,TGTGCCAGCAGCCCCCGACAGGCAACTAATGAAAAACTGTTTTTT,CASSPRQATNEKLFF
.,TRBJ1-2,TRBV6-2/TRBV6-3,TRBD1,TGTGCCAGCAGCTCATACAGGGGTGGAAACTATGGCTACACCTTC,CASSSYRGGNYGYTF
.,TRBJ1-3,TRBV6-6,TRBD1,TGTGCCAGCAGTTACTCCAGGAACAGGGGGGGAAACACCATATATTTT,CASSYSRNRGGNTIYF
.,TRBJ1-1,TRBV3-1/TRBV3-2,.,TGTGCCAGCAGCCAGGTAGCGGAGAACACTGAAGCTTTCTTT,CASSQVAENTEAFF
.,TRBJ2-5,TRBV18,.,TGTGCCAGCTCACCTGGACAGAGGGAGACCCAGTACTTC,CASSPGQRETQYF
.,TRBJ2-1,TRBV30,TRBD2,TGTGCCTGGAGTGGGGGGACTAGCGAGCAGTTCTTC,CAWSGGTSEQFF
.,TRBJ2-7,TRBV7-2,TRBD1,TGTGCCAGCAGCAACCGGGACAGGGTGATTGAGCAGTACTTC,CASSNRDRVIEQYF
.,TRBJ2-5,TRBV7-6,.,TGTGCCAGCAGCCTCGGGGGGCGAGAGACCCAGTACTTC,CASSLGGRETQYF